This TCR beta chain was sequenced in a study of lymphopenia after photon versus proton radiotherapy. Study-level results: After lymphocyte nadir, photon-treated repertoires showed oligoclonal expansion, especially CD8+ Temra. Photon-treated patients lost naive T cells and TCR diversity; proton-treated stayed stable. Better survival with proton therapy was suggested as possible, not demonstrated.

TCRdb's table, derived via immunoSEQ multiplex PCR, lists solely in-frame clones and lacks some. The repertoire has approximately 25,000 clones, roughly 80% of them found once; the top ten carry 21%. The CDR3 extends over 15 amino acids. V shed 3 bases and J shed 2 bases, with 15 bases lying between them. CDR1 is SGHNT and CDR2 is YYREEE in the germline V gene (reference sequence). Turning to this clone: Its cognate antigen is unknown.

The sample was peripheral blood, taken from a patient treated with proton-based radiotherapy. This TCR was recovered from a woman aged 70-85 years with pancreatic cancer. J is TRBJ2-7 and V is TRBV5-4; D unclear. The CDR3 nucleotides are TGTGCCAGCAGCTCCGTCCGTGACCCCACCTACGAGCAGTACTTC. Its protein is CASSSVRDPTYEQYF.